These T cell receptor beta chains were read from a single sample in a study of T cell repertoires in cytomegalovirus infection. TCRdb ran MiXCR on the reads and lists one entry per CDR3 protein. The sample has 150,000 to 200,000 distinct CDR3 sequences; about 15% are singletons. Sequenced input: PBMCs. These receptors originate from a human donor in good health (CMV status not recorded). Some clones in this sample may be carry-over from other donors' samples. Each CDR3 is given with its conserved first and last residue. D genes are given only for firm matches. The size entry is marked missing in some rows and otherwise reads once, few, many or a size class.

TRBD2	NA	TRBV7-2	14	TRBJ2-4	TGTGCCAGCAGCTCGACTAGCGGGACAAACATTCAGTACTTC	CASSSTSGTNIQYF
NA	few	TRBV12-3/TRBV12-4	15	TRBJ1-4	TGTGCCAGCAGTCCAGGGTCTGCAACTAATGAAAAACTGTTTTTT	CASSPGSATNEKLFF
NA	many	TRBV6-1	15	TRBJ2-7	TGTGCCAGCAGTCCGCTACAGGGTGGTTGGCACGAGCAGTACTTC	CASSPLQGGWHEQYF
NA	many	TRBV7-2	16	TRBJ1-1	TGTGCCAGCAGCAACCAGGGACGGGTGAGGAACACTGAAGCTTTCTTT	CASSNQGRVRNTEAFF
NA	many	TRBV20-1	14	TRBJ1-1	TGCAGTGCGGAGGGTCAGGGATCGAGCACTGAAGCTTTCTTT	CSAEGQGSSTEAFF
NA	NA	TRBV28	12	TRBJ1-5	TGTGCCAGCAGTTCACAGGGACAGCCCCAGCATTTT	CASSSQGQPQHF
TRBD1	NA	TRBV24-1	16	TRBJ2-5	TGTGCCACCAGTGATTTTCCCGGACAGGGGGAGGAGACCCAGTACTTC	CATSDFPGQGEETQYF
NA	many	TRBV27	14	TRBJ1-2	TGTGCCAGCAGTTCGCCTAGCGTCAAATCTGGCTACACCTTC	CASSSPSVKSGYTF
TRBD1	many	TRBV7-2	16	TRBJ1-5	TGTGCCAGCAGCCCTGGGTGGGACAGGCCGAATCAGCCCCAGCATTTT	CASSPGWDRPNQPQHF
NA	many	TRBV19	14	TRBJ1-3	TGTGCCAGTAGCCGGGTATCGGGTGGAAACACCATATATTTT	CASSRVSGGNTIYF
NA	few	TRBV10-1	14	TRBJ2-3	TGCGCCAGCAGTGAGTCTGGACCAACAGATACGCAGTATTTT	CASSESGPTDTQYF
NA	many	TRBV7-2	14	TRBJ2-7	TGTGCCAGCACCCCCCGCTCGCGGCAATACGAGCAGTACTTC	CASTPRSRQYEQYF
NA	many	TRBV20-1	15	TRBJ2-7	TGCAGTGCTAGAGAAAGCTTAGGGGGTAACTACGAGCAGTACTTC	CSARESLGGNYEQYF
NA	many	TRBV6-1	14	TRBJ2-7	TGTGCCAGCAGTGAAGGGCTACCCGCCTACGAGCAGTACTTC	CASSEGLPAYEQYF
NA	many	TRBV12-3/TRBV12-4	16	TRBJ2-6	TGTGCCAGCGCCAGGGGTCTAAGCTCTGGGGCCAACGTCCTGACTTTC	CASARGLSSGANVLTF
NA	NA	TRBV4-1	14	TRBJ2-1	TGCGCCAGCAGCCAATCCCGGGGGCAGGGTGAGCAGTTCTTC	CASSQSRGQGEQFF
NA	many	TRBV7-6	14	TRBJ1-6	TGTGCCAGCAGCCCTAAGAGGGGGGGTTCACCCCTCCACTTT	CASSPKRGGSPLHF
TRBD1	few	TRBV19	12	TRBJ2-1	TGTGCCAGCCGGGACAGGTTCGATGAGCAGTTCTTC	CASRDRFDEQFF
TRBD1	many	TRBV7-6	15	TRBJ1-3	TGTGCCAGCAGCTTAGGGACAGGGCTTGGAAACACCATATATTTT	CASSLGTGLGNTIYF
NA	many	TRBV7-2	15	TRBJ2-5	TGTGCCAGCAGCTTGGGCCTTCCTAGCCAAGAGACCCAGTACTTC	CASSLGLPSQETQYF
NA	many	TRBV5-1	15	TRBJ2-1	TGCGCCAGCAGCGGGGGACTCCGCTCCTACAATGAGCAGTTCTTC	CASSGGLRSYNEQFF
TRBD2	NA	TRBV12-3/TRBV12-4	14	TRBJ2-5	TGTGCCAGCACCTCTAGCGGGAGGGGAGAGACCCAGTACTTC	CASTSSGRGETQYF
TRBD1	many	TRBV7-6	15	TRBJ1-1	TGTGCCAGCAGCTTAGGGACAGGGGGAGAGACTGAAGCTTTCTTT	CASSLGTGGETEAFF
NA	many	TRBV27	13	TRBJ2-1	TGTGCCAGCAGTTTAAGTGGGTACCATGAGCAGTTCTTC	CASSLSGYHEQFF
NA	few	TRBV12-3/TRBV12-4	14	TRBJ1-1	TGTGCCAGCAGTCTGGATTACGGAGGGACTGAAGCTTTCTTT	CASSLDYGGTEAFF
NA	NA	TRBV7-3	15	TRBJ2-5	TGTGCCAGCAGCTTAAGGGCCGGGGGCGGAGAGACCCAGTACTTC	CASSLRAGGGETQYF
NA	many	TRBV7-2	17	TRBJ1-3	TGTGCCAGCAGCTTAGGATTTTACAGGGACTCTGGAAACACCATATATTTT	CASSLGFYRDSGNTIYF
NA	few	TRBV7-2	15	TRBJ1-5	TGTGCCAGCAGCTTAGCGGTGGGGGCAAATCAGCCCCAGCATTTT	CASSLAVGANQPQHF
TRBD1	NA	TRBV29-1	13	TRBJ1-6	TGCAGCGTTGGGGACAGGGCTAATTCACCCCTCCACTTT	CSVGDRANSPLHF
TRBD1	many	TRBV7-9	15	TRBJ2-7	TGTGCCAGCAACCTTGTGGGACAGGAGTCCTACGAGCAGTACTTC	CASNLVGQESYEQYF
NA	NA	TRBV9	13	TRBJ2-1	TGTGCCAGCAGCTTACCCCTCCTGAATGAGCAGTTCTTC	CASSLPLLNEQFF
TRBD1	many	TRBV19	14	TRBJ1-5	TGTGCCAGTACTGCAGACAGGGTTCCTCAGCCCCAGCATTTT	CASTADRVPQPQHF
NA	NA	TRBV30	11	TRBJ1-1	TGTGCCTGGACCAGGAAAGGAAGGGCTTTCTTT	CAWTRKGRAFF
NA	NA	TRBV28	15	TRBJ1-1	TGTGCCAGCAGTTTGCGTGCCAGCTTGAACACTGAAGCTTTCTTT	CASSLRASLNTEAFF
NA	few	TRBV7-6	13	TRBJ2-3	TGTGCCAGCAGCTTAGGGGTCACAGATACGCAGTATTTT	CASSLGVTDTQYF
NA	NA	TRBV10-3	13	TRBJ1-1	TGTGCCATCACCCCCGGGGATCTGGTTGAAGCTTTCTTT	CAITPGDLVEAFF
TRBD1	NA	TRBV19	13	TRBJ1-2	TGTGCCAGTAGCCTACAGGGGCACTATGGCTACACCTTC	CASSLQGHYGYTF